This T cell receptor (beta chain) was sequenced in a study of Ad26.COV2.S vaccination and SARS-CoV-2 variants. CDR3 length: 14 amino acids. Germline values: CDR1 SGDLS, CDR2 YYNGEE. V was trimmed by 4 bases and J by 4 bases, leaving 14 bases between them. A remark on this clone: Its specificity is unknown.

Some clones are missing from TCRdb's copy, which holds only in-frame ones; the method was immunoSEQ multiplex PCR. Among roughly 380,000 clones, just over 90% were seen once, and the ten largest hold 3% to 5%. Whole-study findings and limits: The analyses of TCR breadth and depth may have understated the size of total T cell responses. Post-vaccination spike-specific CD8+ and CD4+ T cell responses reportedly had substantial breadth.

The sample in question was peripheral blood, obtained after recovery from COVID-19. This receptor was identified in a human donor who had recovered from COVID-19. V usage is TRBV9 and J usage is TRBJ1-2, with D perhaps TRBD1 (5 bases). The CDR3 loop is CASSPQTDVYGYTF. The CDR3 DNA follows: TGTGCCAGCAGCCCACAGACAGATGTCTATGGCTACACCTTC.